The subject of this entry is one TCR beta chain. This receptor's antigen is unknown. One base away there is no much larger clone; base qualities are not given. The data derive from a study of OX40 agonist ivuxolimab in advanced cancers. Turning to the overall study: The costimulatory receptor OX40 (CD134) was targeted by ivuxolimab, a fully human IgG2 agonistic monoclonal antibody. A male proportion of around 83% and a mean age of approximately 58 years, ranging from about 20 to 79, were recorded for the dose-escalation cohort. Intravenous ivuxolimab was administered to patients every 2 weeks at six dose levels: 0.01, 0.1, 0.3, 1.5, 3 and 10 mg/kg. Among the roughly 50 dose-escalation patients, some 19 had hepatocellular carcinoma, some 15 melanoma, 9 renal cell carcinoma and 9 head and neck cancer. The monotherapy dose-escalation portion (N of about 50 patients) of the phase I ivuxolimab trial is reported in the paper. Partial responses occurred in three dose-escalation patients, of whom one had hepatocellular carcinoma and two had cutaneous melanoma. Patients were allowed to have had prior anti-PD-1, anti-PD-L1 or anti-CTLA-4 therapy, and around 37% of the dose-escalation patients had previously received checkpoint inhibitors. Peripheral TCRbeta sequencing was intended to test whether TCR sequence diversity was altered and clonal T-cell expansion was caused by ivuxolimab. What the study reported, not specific to this receptor: After ivuxolimab, more expanded clones were found on average in CD8+ T cells than in CD4+ T cells. Partial responders in the 0.1-3.0 mg/kg groups had among the lowest normalized peripheral clonal expansion, especially among CD8+ T cells. Clonal expansion of both CD4+ and CD8+ blood T cells was observed from baseline to week 6 at doses 0.1 to 3.0 mg/kg. The antigen specificity of the clonally expanded peripheral T cells was not determined. Low levels of normalized T-cell clonal expansion were also shown by some nonresponding patients.

Patients with a history of autoimmune disease or receiving systemic immunosuppression were excluded from the trial. In every dose cohort, peripheral blood was drawn for TCR sequencing at baseline, cycle 4 day 1, and cycle 7 day 1. Samples were obtained from an open-label, multicenter, first-in-human phase I dose-escalation trial of ivuxolimab. The trial enrolled adults with locally advanced or metastatic head and neck squamous cell, hepatocellular, melanoma or renal cell carcinoma. Before TCR sequencing, CD4+ T cells and CD8+ T cells were sorted from peripheral blood as separate populations. Sequences GTSNPN (CDR1) and SVGIG (CDR2) are obtained from the germline V gene (reference sequence). V ends up 1 base short and J 6 bases short, with an unmatched junction base count of 13. The CDR3, from cysteine to phenylalanine, totals 19 residues. Only the CDR3 part of the read is kept: 57 bases, read in frame from the first base.

To sequence the TCRbeta CDR3 region, genomic DNA was isolated from the sorted cells. The immunoSEQ Assay was used to sequence the TCRbeta CDR3 regions. TCRdb limited this immuneACCESS table to in-frame rearrangements with V and J called. A share of clones is missing; checked studies link under half to unresolved V genes, and the rest is unexplained. Recorded for this sample are about 36,000 clones; around 84% of them occurred a single time. 9.5% to 15% of the sample is taken by the ten largest. The rearrangement joined TRBV30 to TRBJ2-3, with 16 bases aligning to TRBD2. The receptor comes from an adult with an advanced solid tumor such as melanoma, head and neck, liver or kidney cancer. Specimen: CD4+ or CD8+ T cells sorted from blood, collected in a trial of the OX40 agonist ivuxolimab. The CDR3 amino acid sequence is: CAWSGPAPGLAGGPDTQYF. The nucleotide sequence reads TGTGCCTGGAGTGGCCCCGCCCCGGGACTAGCGGGAGGGCCCGATACGCAGTATTTT.